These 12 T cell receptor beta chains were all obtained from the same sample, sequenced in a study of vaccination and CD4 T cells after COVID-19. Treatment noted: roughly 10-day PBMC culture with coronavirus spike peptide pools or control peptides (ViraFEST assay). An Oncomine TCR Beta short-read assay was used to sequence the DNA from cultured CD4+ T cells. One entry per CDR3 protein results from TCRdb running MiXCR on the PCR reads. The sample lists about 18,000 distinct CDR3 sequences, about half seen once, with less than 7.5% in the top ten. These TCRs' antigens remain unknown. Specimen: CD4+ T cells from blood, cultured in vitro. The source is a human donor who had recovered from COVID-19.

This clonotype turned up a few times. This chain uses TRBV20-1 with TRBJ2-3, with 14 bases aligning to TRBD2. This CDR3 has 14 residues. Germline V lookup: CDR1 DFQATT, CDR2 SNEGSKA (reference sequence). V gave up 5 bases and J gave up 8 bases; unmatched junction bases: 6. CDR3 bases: TGCAGTGCTGGGACTAGCGGGGGATCGGGTACGCAGTATTTT. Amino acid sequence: CSAGTSGGSGTQYF.

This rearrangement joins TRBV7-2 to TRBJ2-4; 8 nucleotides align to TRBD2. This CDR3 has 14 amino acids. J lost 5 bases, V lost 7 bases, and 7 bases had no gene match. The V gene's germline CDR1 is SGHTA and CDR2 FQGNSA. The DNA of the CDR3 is TGTGCCAGCACCGTAGCGGGAAGGGAAAACATTCAGTACTTC. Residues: CASTVAGRENIQYF.

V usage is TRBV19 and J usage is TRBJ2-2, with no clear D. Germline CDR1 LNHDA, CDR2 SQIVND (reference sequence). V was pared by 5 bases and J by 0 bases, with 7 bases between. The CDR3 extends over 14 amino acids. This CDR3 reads CASSPRTNTGELFF. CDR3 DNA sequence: TGTGCCAGTAGTCCCAGGACGAACACCGGGGAGCTGTTTTTT. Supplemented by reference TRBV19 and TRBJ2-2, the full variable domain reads DGGITQSPKYLFRKEGQNVTLSCEQNLNHDAMYWYRQDPGQGLRLIYYSQIVNDFQKGDIAEGYSVSREKKESFPLTVTSAQKNPTAFYLCASSPRTNTGELFFGEGSRLTVL.

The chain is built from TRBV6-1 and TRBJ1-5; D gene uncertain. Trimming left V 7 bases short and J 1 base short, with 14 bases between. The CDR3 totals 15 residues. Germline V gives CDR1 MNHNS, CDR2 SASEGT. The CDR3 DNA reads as TGTGCCAGCATGCTGGAGGGAGCGAGCAATCAGCCCCAGCATTTT. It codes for CASMLEGASNQPQHF.

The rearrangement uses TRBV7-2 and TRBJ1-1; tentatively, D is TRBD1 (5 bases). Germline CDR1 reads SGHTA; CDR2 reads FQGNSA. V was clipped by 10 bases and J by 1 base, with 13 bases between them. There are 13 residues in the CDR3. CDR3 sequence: CATLRQTNTEAFF. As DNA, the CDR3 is TGTGCCACCCTTAGACAGACGAACACTGAAGCTTTCTTT.

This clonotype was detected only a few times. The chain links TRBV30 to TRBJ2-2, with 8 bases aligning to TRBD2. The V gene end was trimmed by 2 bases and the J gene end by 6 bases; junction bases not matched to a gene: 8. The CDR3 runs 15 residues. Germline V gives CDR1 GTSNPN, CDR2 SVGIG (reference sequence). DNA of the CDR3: TGTGCCTGGAGTCACTCTAGCGGGCTTGCCGGGGAGCTGTTTTTT. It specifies CAWSHSSGLAGELFF.

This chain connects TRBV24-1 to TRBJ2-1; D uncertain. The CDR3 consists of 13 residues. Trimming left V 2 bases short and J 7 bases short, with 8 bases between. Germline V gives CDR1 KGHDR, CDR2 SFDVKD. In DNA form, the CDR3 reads TGTGCCACCAGTGATTCCCCCGGGAATGAGCAGTTCTTC. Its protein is CATSDSPGNEQFF.

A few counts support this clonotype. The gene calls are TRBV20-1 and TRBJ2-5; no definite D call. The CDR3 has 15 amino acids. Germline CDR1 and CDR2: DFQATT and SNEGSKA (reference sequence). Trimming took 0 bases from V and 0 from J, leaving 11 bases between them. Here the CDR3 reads CSARDPLGYQETQYF. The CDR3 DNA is TGCAGTGCTAGAGATCCCCTTGGGTACCAAGAGACCCAGTACTTC.

CDR3 in DNA: TGTGCCAGCAGCTCTCCCAGGGAGCTGTTTTTT. Translating it yields CASSSPRELFF. The V gene is TRBV28, the J gene TRBJ2-2; D call uncertain. The CDR3 sequence is 11 residues long. Germline values: CDR1 MDHEN, CDR2 SYDVKM. Trimming removed 6 bases at V and 9 bases at J, with 8 bases between.

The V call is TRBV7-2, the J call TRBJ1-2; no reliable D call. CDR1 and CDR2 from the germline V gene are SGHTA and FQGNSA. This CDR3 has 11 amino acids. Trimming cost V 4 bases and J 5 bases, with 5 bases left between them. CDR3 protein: CASSSYYGYTF. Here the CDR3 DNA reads TGTGCCAGCAGCTCCTATTATGGCTACACCTTC.

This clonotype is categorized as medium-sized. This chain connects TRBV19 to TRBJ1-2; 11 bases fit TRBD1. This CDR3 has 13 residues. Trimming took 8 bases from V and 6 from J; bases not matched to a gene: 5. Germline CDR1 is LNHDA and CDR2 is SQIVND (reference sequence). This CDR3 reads CASGGTGGDGYTF. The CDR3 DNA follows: TGTGCCAGTGGGGGGACAGGGGGTGATGGCTACACCTTC. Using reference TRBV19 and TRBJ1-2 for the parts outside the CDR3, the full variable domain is DGGITQSPKYLFRKEGQNVTLSCEQNLNHDAMYWYRQDPGQGLRLIYYSQIVNDFQKGDIAEGYSVSREKKESFPLTVTSAQKNPTAFYLCASGGTGGDGYTFGSGTRLTVV.

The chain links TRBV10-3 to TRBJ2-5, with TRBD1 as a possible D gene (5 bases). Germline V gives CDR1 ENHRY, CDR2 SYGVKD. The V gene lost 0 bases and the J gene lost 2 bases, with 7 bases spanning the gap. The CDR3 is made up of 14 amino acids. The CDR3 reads CAISESQGQETQYF. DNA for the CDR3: TGTGCCATCAGTGAGTCGCAGGGACAAGAGACCCAGTACTTC.